This is a list of T cell receptor beta chains from one sample in a study of control samples from healthy donors and cancer patients. The table came from immunoSEQ multiplex PCR; TCRdb's copy has only in-frame clones and leaves some out. This table has about 80,000 clones, roughly 91% appearing once. Material for sequencing was blood. All receptors come from a man between 45 and 60 years old in good health. CDR3s include the opening cysteine and the closing phenylalanine or tryptophan. The D gene is left open where the match is weak. Clone size is given for some rows only: seen once, a few or many times, or a class if the clone is expanded.

v_gene	d_gene	j_gene	abundance	CDR3aa	CDR3nt
TRBV5-8	.	TRBJ2-2	.	CASSLVILLDGTGELFF	TGTGCCAGCAGCTTGGTTATTTTACTAGACGGGACCGGGGAGCTGTTTTTT
TRBV28	.	TRBJ2-3	.	CASRQGTASKDTQYF	TGTGCCAGCAGACAAGGGACGGCCTCAAAGGATACGCAGTATTTT
TRBV5-1	.	TRBJ2-7	once	CASSLEEGGAYEQYF	TGCGCCAGCAGCTTGGAGGAGGGGGGCGCTTACGAGCAGTACTTC
TRBV6-1	TRBD2	TRBJ2-7	.	CASSDSGGAREQYF	TGTGCCAGCAGTGACAGCGGGGGGGCCCGGGAGCAGTACTTC
TRBV5-4	TRBD2	TRBJ2-3	.	CASSLEAGGRTDTQYF	TGTGCCAGCAGCTTGGAGGCGGGGGGGCGCACAGATACGCAGTATTTT
TRBV5-4	.	TRBJ2-1	.	CASSPQNQGFSNEQFF	TGTGCCAGCAGCCCACAAAACCAAGGGTTCAGCAATGAGCAGTTCTTC
TRBV15	TRBD1	TRBJ2-4	.	CATSTSGTGVNIQYF	TGTGCCACCAGCACGTCCGGGACAGGAGTAAACATTCAGTACTTC
TRBV5-1	.	TRBJ1-6	.	CASSSGGDSPLHF	TGCGCCAGCAGCTCGGGGGGTGATTCACCCCTCCACTTT
TRBV2	.	TRBJ1-4	.	CASRTGPLDEKLFF	TGTGCCAGCAGAACAGGACCGCTTGATGAAAAACTGTTTTTT
TRBV6-5	.	TRBJ1-2	.	CASNGQNRNYGYTF	TGTGCCAGCAATGGCCAAAATCGTAACTATGGCTACACCTTC
TRBV5-4	TRBD2	TRBJ2-3	.	CASSLPGTSGTDTQYF	TGTGCCAGCAGCTTGCCCGGGACTAGCGGGACAGATACGCAGTATTTT
TRBV2	.	TRBJ2-5	.	CASSVGGLETQYF	TGTGCCAGCAGTGTCGGGGGTTTAGAGACCCAGTACTTC
TRBV30	.	TRBJ1-4	once	CAWSWQGFEKLFF	TGTGCCTGGAGTTGGCAGGGGTTTGAAAAACTGTTTTTT
TRBV19	.	TRBJ1-6	.	CASSIPGPKNSPLHF	TGTGCCAGTAGTATACCGGGACCGAAGAATTCACCCCTCCACTTT
TRBV27	TRBD1	TRBJ1-5	.	CASSPRGTVNQPQHF	TGTGCCAGCAGTCCCCGGGGGACAGTGAATCAGCCCCAGCATTTT
TRBV7-9	.	TRBJ2-7	few	CASSSDKSYEQYF	TGTGCCAGCAGCTCTGACAAATCCTACGAGCAGTACTTC
TRBV18	.	TRBJ1-1	.	CASSRDGEAFF	TGCGCCAGCTCCCGAGACGGGGAAGCTTTCTTT
TRBV12-3/TRBV12-4	.	TRBJ1-1	.	CASSITYTEAFF	TGTGCCAGCAGTATAACATACACTGAAGCTTTCTTT
TRBV5-1	TRBD1	TRBJ2-7	.	CASSLDGQGYEQYF	TGCGCCAGCAGCTTGGACGGACAGGGCTACGAGCAGTACTTC
TRBV7-9	.	TRBJ2-1	.	CASHRGGSYNEQFF	TGTGCCAGCCACCGAGGGGGCTCCTACAATGAGCAGTTCTTC
TRBV7-9	.	TRBJ1-2	.	CASSLGQGIFGYTF	TGTGCCAGCAGCTTAGGGCAGGGAATTTTCGGCTACACCTTC
TRBV28	TRBD1	TRBJ1-5	.	CASKYGTGGNQPQHF	TGTGCCAGCAAATACGGGACAGGGGGCAATCAGCCCCAGCATTTT
TRBV7-9	TRBD1	TRBJ2-2	few	CASSRGTGFYTGELFF	TGTGCCAGCAGCCGCGGGACAGGGTTCTATACCGGGGAGCTGTTTTTT
TRBV7-9	.	TRBJ2-7	few	CASSFPGTYEQYF	TGTGCCAGCAGCTTCCCCGGAACCTACGAGCAGTACTTC
TRBV5-1	TRBD1	TRBJ1-2	.	CASSFLTGDILTNYGYTF	TGCGCCAGCAGCTTTTTGACAGGGGACATACTTACTAACTATGGCTACACCTTC
TRBV6-5	.	TRBJ2-2	.	CASSHGQNTGELFF	TGTGCCAGCAGCCACGGACAGAACACCGGGGAGCTGTTTTTT
TRBV4-2	TRBD1	TRBJ1-4	.	CASSPGQGGEKLFF	TGTGCCAGCAGCCCCGGACAGGGCGGAGAAAAACTGTTTTTT
TRBV30	.	TRBJ2-3	.	CAWGEGRGQDTQYF	TGTGCCTGGGGGGAGGGCAGGGGCCAAGATACGCAGTATTTT
TRBV2	.	TRBJ2-5	.	CASSDPDAEETQYF	TGTGCCAGCAGTGATCCGGACGCCGAAGAGACCCAGTACTTC
TRBV10-3	.	TRBJ1-1	.	CAIRGRENTEAFF	TGTGCCATCAGGGGGAGAGAGAACACTGAAGCTTTCTTT
TRBV5-1	.	TRBJ1-1	.	CASSLVGGREAFF	TGCGCCAGCAGCTTAGTCGGGGGGCGGGAAGCTTTCTTT
TRBV5-1	TRBD2	TRBJ2-1	.	CASSSGGSQRNEQFF	TGCGCCAGCAGCAGCGGGGGGTCTCAACGGAATGAGCAGTTCTTC